This entry features one TCR beta chain sequence. Antigen unknown. Sequencing used immunoSEQ version 4 in survey mode. The protocol was immunoSEQ multiplex PCR, while the TCRdb copy is restricted to in-frame clones and leaves out a portion. In the table there are roughly 28,000 clones, roughly 80% of which are singletons. CDR1 is SEHNR and CDR2 is FQNEAQ in the germline V gene (reference sequence). This CDR3 is built from 15 residues. V lost 5 bases and J 5 bases, leaving 18 bases between the germline ends. The stimulus was lysate of CMV-infected fibroblasts, 8.5 to 10 ug/mL. Sorted nonresponding memory CD4+ T cells were CD40L-negative, CD69-negative, CD45RO-high. Donors had CD4+ T cell counts above 400 cells/uL and were CMV-seropositive. The sample is drawn from a study of persistence of HIV-infected CD4 T cells. Whole-study results and caveats: Antigen-responding cells were enriched for degenerate expanded CDR3beta sequences. CMV- and Gag-responding cells had lower TCRbeta richness than CD3/CD28-responding cells. Bulk TCR data could not be restricted to HIV-1-infected CMV-responding cells.

The sample was CD4+ T cells sorted from PBMCs after roughly 17-hour stimulation, taken from a patient who received antiretroviral therapy. The receptor's source is an adult woman with HIV who was CMV-seropositive. J is TRBJ2-5 and V is TRBV7-9; D might be TRBD1 (5 bases). In DNA, the CDR3 is TGTGCCAGCAGCGTAGGACAAGCCGCTGTCGAGACCCAGTACTTC. The encoded protein is CASSVGQAAVETQYF.